This is a list of T cell receptor beta chains from one sample in a study of T cells after somatic rescue of genetic block. The assay was immunoSEQ multiplex PCR, and TCRdb's table has in-frame clones only and misses some. The sample contains about 15,000 clones, approximately 75% of which appear only once. Sequenced input: peripheral blood mononuclear cells (PBMCs). Receptors originate from a boy younger than 18. The CDR3 runs from the conserved cysteine through the conserved F or W. Fields, in order: D gene, clone size, J gene, V gene, CDR3 DNA, CDR3 protein. The D gene is left open where the match is weak. Clone size, where shown, is once, few, many, or a class for clones that have expanded.

>TRBD1|-|TRBJ2-7|TRBV19
TGTGCCAGTAGTATATGGGACAGGGCGAAGGACGAGCAGTACTTC
CASSIWDRAKDEQYF
>-|-|TRBJ2-7|TRBV6-5
TGTGCCAGCAGTTACTCGACACCGCACTCCTACGAGCAGTACTTC
CASSYSTPHSYEQYF
>TRBD1|-|TRBJ2-2|TRBV5-1
TGCGCCAGCAGCTTTTCCACAGGGGGCGGAGGCGGGGAGCTGTTTTTT
CASSFSTGGGGGELFF
>-|-|TRBJ1-2|TRBV19
TGTGCCACCCGAAGGGGACATACATATGGCTACACCTTC
CATRRGHTYGYTF
>-|few|TRBJ2-7|TRBV5-1
TGCGCCAGCAGCTTGGGAGCTAGTCGCCACGAGCAGTACTTC
CASSLGASRHEQYF
>TRBD2|-|TRBJ2-7|TRBV27
TGTGCCAGCAGACAGGTAGCGGGAGGTACCTCCTACGAGCAGTACTTC
CASRQVAGGTSYEQYF
>TRBD1|-|TRBJ2-2|TRBV18
TGTGCCAGCTCACCGAGGACAGGGAACACCGGGGAGCTGTTTTTT
CASSPRTGNTGELFF
>-|medium-sized|TRBJ1-6|TRBV6-4
TGTGCCAGCAGTGACTCGAGGGACTCCTATAATTCACCCCTCCACTTT
CASSDSRDSYNSPLHF
>-|-|TRBJ1-5|TRBV4-1
TGCGCCAGCAGCCAAACTAGGAGGAAGGGGCTCAATCAGCCCCAGCATTTT
CASSQTRRKGLNQPQHF
>TRBD1|-|TRBJ2-2|TRBV5-1
TGCGCCAGCAGCCAGCTAGGGGGCGCGAACACCGGGGAGCTGTTTTTT
CASSQLGGANTGELFF
>TRBD1|-|TRBJ1-2|TRBV15
TGTGCCACCAGCAGAGATCGGCAGACAGGGTTCTATGGCTACACCTTC
CATSRDRQTGFYGYTF
>TRBD1|-|TRBJ1-1|TRBV10-3
TGTGCCATCAGTGAAAGGACAGGGCGCACTGAAGCTTTCTTT
CAISERTGRTEAFF
>-|-|TRBJ1-1|TRBV7-3
TGTGCCAGCAGCTTAGTGGGGGTTGCTGAAGCTTTCTTT
CASSLVGVAEAFF
>TRBD2|-|TRBJ2-1|TRBV25-1
TGTGCCAGCAGTTCTCGGACTAGCGGGAATGAGCAGTTCTTC
CASSSRTSGNEQFF
>TRBD2|-|TRBJ2-3|TRBV5-1
TGCGCCAGCAGCTTGGGCCCCTCCGGACTAGCGGGAGGAGATACGCAGTATTTT
CASSLGPSGLAGGDTQYF
>-|-|TRBJ2-2|TRBV30
TGTGCCTGGAGTCTAGGACCACCCGCCGGGGAGCTGTTTTTT
CAWSLGPPAGELFF
>-|-|TRBJ2-5|TRBV11-2
TGTGCCAGCAGCTTAGACCCGGGGACCCAGTACTTC
CASSLDPGTQYF
>TRBD2|-|TRBJ2-1|TRBV10-2
TGCGCCAGCAAAGGCCTCGGCGGGAGCCATAATGTATACAATGAGCAGTTCTTC
CASKGLGGSHNVYNEQFF
>TRBD2|-|TRBJ2-1|TRBV5-1
TGCGCCAGCAGCCTATCCCCCGGGACTAGCGGGCCGAGGCCGAAGTTCTTC
CASSLSPGTSGPRPKFF
>-|few|TRBJ2-7|TRBV18
TGTGCCAGCTCATCCCTCGACACCTTCCACTACGAGCAGTACTTC
CASSSLDTFHYEQYF
>TRBD1|-|TRBJ1-1|TRBV9
TGTGCCAGCAGCGTGGCGGACAGGGTCAACACTGAAGCTTTCTTT
CASSVADRVNTEAFF
>TRBD1|once|TRBJ1-1|TRBV5-4
TGTGCCAGCAGCTTGCACGGGACAGGAAGGGGCATGAACACTGAAGCTTTCTTT
CASSLHGTGRGMNTEAFF
>-|medium-sized|TRBJ2-2|TRBV28
TGTGCCAGCAGTTTAACGAGCACCGGGGAGCTGTTTTTT
CASSLTSTGELFF
>-|-|TRBJ2-7|TRBV6-1
TGTGCCAGCAGTGACATTCGACGGGCCTACGAGCAGTACTTC
CASSDIRRAYEQYF
>-|-|TRBJ1-5|TRBV7-6
TGTGCCAGCAGCTTAGGGGGCGCCTGGGATCAGCCCCAGCATTTT
CASSLGGAWDQPQHF
>-|-|TRBJ1-1|TRBV5-1
TGCGCCAGCAGCTTGGAACCTTCAGGGCCGGTTCCCCCAGAAGCTTTCTTT
CASSLEPSGPVPPEAFF
>TRBD2|-|TRBJ2-7|TRBV28
TGTGCCAGCAGTCACCTCCGACTAGCCAACGAGCAGTACTTC
CASSHLRLANEQYF
>-|-|TRBJ2-7|TRBV30
TGTGCCTGGAGTAGAGGAGGGGAAGAGACCTACGAGCAGTACTTC
CAWSRGGEETYEQYF
>-|-|TRBJ2-3|TRBV14
TGTGCCAGCAGCCCCGTGCCGGGGGTCGGAGATACGCAGTATTTT
CASSPVPGVGDTQYF
>-|medium-sized|TRBJ2-5|TRBV5-6
TGTGCCAGCAGCTTGGAGGCAGGGGCAGGGGAGACCCAGTACTTC
CASSLEAGAGETQYF
>TRBD1|-|TRBJ1-5|TRBV5-1
TGCGCCAGCAGCTTGGGGGACAGAAGTACCCAGCATTTT
CASSLGDRSTQHF
>-|medium-sized|TRBJ2-7|TRBV7-8
TGTGCCAGCAGCTTGGCGGGGGCCTTAACCTACGAGCAGTACTTC
CASSLAGALTYEQYF
>TRBD2|-|TRBJ2-7|TRBV30
TGTGCCTGGAGTCCCCTTGGACTAGCGGGAGGCTACGAGCAGTACTTC
CAWSPLGLAGGYEQYF
>-|-|TRBJ2-1|TRBV10-1
TGCGCCAGCAGTGTACAAGGATACAATGAGCAGTTCTTC
CASSVQGYNEQFF
>TRBD1|-|TRBJ2-7|TRBV4-1
TGCGCCAGCAGCCAGACCAGGACAGGGGGATACGAGCAGTACTTC
CASSQTRTGGYEQYF
>TRBD1|-|TRBJ2-1|TRBV30
TGTGCCTGGAGGGCCGGGACAGGCGGAGGAGCCTACAATGAGCAGTTCTTC
CAWRAGTGGGAYNEQFF
>TRBD1|-|TRBJ2-7|TRBV18
TGTGCCAGCTCACCTCCGACAGGGCACTACGAGCAGTACTTC
CASSPPTGHYEQYF
>TRBD1|-|TRBJ2-7|TRBV30
TGTGCCTGGAGTGTACTACAGGGGGCTGGCGAGCAGTACTTC
CAWSVLQGAGEQYF
>-|-|TRBJ1-4|TRBV2
TGTGCCAGCATCGCAGGAACCGGTAATGAAAAACTGTTTTTT
CASIAGTGNEKLFF